This T cell receptor (beta chain) was retrieved from a study of T-cell memory formation after mild COVID-19. Across the study: In these data, TCR clusters were largely donor specific. Study-level findings and limits: While clones contracting from day 15 to 85 were balanced between CD4 and CD8, later expanders leaned CD4+. Mainly CM and EM harbored the contracting CD4+ clones; mainly EMRA harbored the CD8+ ones.

Constant-segment primers and 5'RACE yielded cDNA libraries for TCR alpha and TCR beta, each carrying sample barcodes and UMIs. TCRdb called the 5' RACE reads again in MiXCR, with one record for every CDR3 protein. The table shows 200,000 to 250,000 distinct CDR3 sequences, with 27% occurring only once. As to this clonotype: Its antigen is unknown.

This CDR3 is built from 16 residues. Germline CDR1 is SGHTA and CDR2 is FQGNSA. With 1 base removed from V and 1 base from J, the gap between germline ends came to 10 bases. The chain links TRBV7-2 to TRBJ2-2; no clear D gene. The sequencing input was PBMCs or a T cell subset sorted from them (not recorded which). This clonotype was sampled from an adult woman who had mild COVID-19 (a few samples of this study predate the infection). Cell type and time point are not known. DNA for the CDR3: TGTGCCAGCAGCTTAGGTACTCCCGTGAACACCGGGGAGCTGTTTTTT. Amino acids: CASSLGTPVNTGELFF.